The clone carrying this T cell receptor beta chain was seen just once. This CDR3 comprises 14 residues. V shed 6 bases and J 3 bases; nucleotides not matched to a gene: 6. Per the germline V gene, CDR1 is DFQATT and CDR2 is SNEGSKA (reference sequence). Authors of the study amplified TCR beta CDR3 regions from RNA transcripts. Initially, a first-round RT-PCR of the TCR CDR3 employed the HTBI primer set. TCRdb recomputed calls from the multiplex PCR reads with MiXCR, one row per CDR3 protein. The data show 650,000 to 700,000 distinct CDR3 sequences, 17% seen once. The data originate from a study of T cells in Graves' hyperthyroidism and ophthalmopathy.

This rearrangement joins TRBV20-1 to TRBJ2-3, with 10 bases matching TRBD2. The material sequenced was blood. This clonotype originated in a man in his fifties or sixties with Graves' hyperthyroidism. The CDR3 spells CSAHGLAETDTQYF. The CDR3 nucleotides are TGCAGTGCACACGGACTAGCGGAGACAGATACGCAGTATTTT.